Following are 30 T cell receptor beta chains from one sample sequenced in a study of vaccination and CD4 T cells after COVID-19. Documented time point: late sampling 161 to 241 days after vaccination in a few convalescent patients. TCRdb redid the calling of the PCR reads with MiXCR, one entry per CDR3 protein. The sample contains more than 25,000 distinct CDR3 sequences, more than 40% of which appear only once. The sequencing here drew on CD4+ T cells from blood, taken about 7 months after SARS-CoV-2 vaccination. The receptors were sampled from a human donor who had recovered from COVID-19.

This clonotype turned up a few times. CDR3 nucleotide sequence: TGTGCCAGCAGTTTTGATGGTTCAGGTCAGCCCCAGCATTTT. Amino acids: CASSFDGSGQPQHF. The chain links TRBV28 to TRBJ1-5; D call uncertain. Trimming took off 3 bases at V and 6 bases at J, with 12 bases between the two ends. The germline CDR1 and CDR2 sequences are MDHEN and SYDVKM. CDR3 length: 14 residues.

The V gene is TRBV15, the J gene TRBJ1-1, with TRBD1 matching 9 bases. Trimming took 5 bases from V and 5 from J; bases not matched to a gene: 9. The CDR3 sequence is 15 residues long. In germline, CDR1 is LNHNV, CDR2 YYDKDF (reference sequence). This chain's CDR3 is CATSSRGQGETEAFF. Written as DNA, the CDR3 is TGTGCCACCAGCTCACGGGGACAGGGAGAGACTGAAGCTTTCTTT.

The rearrangement uses TRBV19 and TRBJ2-3; 8 positions agree with TRBD2. The CDR3 contains 17 residues. V was pared by 4 bases and J by 2 bases, with 11 bases of the junction left unmatched. Per the germline V gene, CDR1 is LNHDA and CDR2 is SQIVND (reference sequence). Here the CDR3 reads CASSTSWTSRNTDTQYF. The CDR3 DNA is TGTGCCAGTAGTACTTCCTGGACTAGCAGAAACACAGATACGCAGTATTTT.

This chain joins TRBV20-1 and TRBJ2-7; 7 nucleotides match TRBD1. CDR1 is DFQATT and CDR2 is SNEGSKA in the germline V gene (reference sequence). The V and J ends lost 1 base and 1 base, in that order; junction bases with no gene match: 7. The CDR3 has 15 amino acids. CDR3: CSARGTGTVSYEQYF. CDR3 nucleotide sequence: TGCAGTGCTAGAGGTACCGGGACAGTATCCTACGAGCAGTACTTC.

This clonotype was found a few times. This chain joins TRBV5-4 and TRBJ2-2; D call uncertain. There are 15 residues in the CDR3. Germline CDR1 SGHNT, CDR2 YYREEE (reference sequence). Trimming removed 3 bases from V and 9 bases from J, with 18 bases in between. This CDR3 reads CASSSPTHRVRELFF. DNA of the CDR3: TGTGCCAGCAGCTCGCCCACACATCGGGTTCGGGAGCTGTTTTTT.

This rearrangement joins TRBV6-5 to TRBJ1-4; D not resolved. This CDR3 is built from 14 residues. Germline CDR1 reads MNHEY; CDR2 reads SVGAGI. The germline V and J ends were trimmed by 4 bases and 7 bases, with 13 bases remaining between them. The CDR3: CASSSQGSLEKLFF. The CDR3 nucleotides are TGTGCCAGCAGTTCCCAAGGATCGCTTGAAAAACTGTTTTTT.

The chain employs TRBV20-1 and TRBJ2-3, with 8 bases matching TRBD2. The CDR3 is 17 amino acids. Germline V CDR1 and CDR2: DFQATT, SNEGSKA (reference sequence). V lost 3 bases to trimming and J lost 4 bases; unmatched junction nucleotides: 15. DNA of the CDR3: TGCAGTGCTAGCCCGGGGTGGAGCGGGAGCTCCCCAGATACGCAGTATTTT. Its protein product is CSASPGWSGSSPDTQYF.

The table lists this clonotype with a few counts. The gene calls are TRBV20-1 and TRBJ2-2, with a weak D call TRBD1 (6 bases). The V gene's germline CDR1 is DFQATT and CDR2 SNEGSKA (reference sequence). This CDR3 contains 13 residues. The V end was cut by 5 bases, the J end by 0 bases, with 7 bases between. The DNA of the CDR3 is TGCAGTGCTGGACAGTCGAACACCGGGGAGCTGTTTTTT. The encoded protein is CSAGQSNTGELFF.

The V call is TRBV27, the J call TRBJ2-1; TRBD2 matches at 10 bases. The CDR3 covers 14 residues. CDR1 MNHEY and CDR2 SMNVEV come from the germline V gene (reference sequence). The V and J ends lost 10 bases and 3 bases, in that order; junction bases with no gene match: 6. As DNA, the CDR3 is TGTGCCACCCTAGCGGGAGTCAGCTACAATGAGCAGTTCTTC. This gives the protein CATLAGVSYNEQFF.

The chain uses TRBV7-7 and TRBJ2-7, with D maybe TRBD2 (6 bases). Trimming pared 5 bases from V and 10 bases from J, leaving 21 bases between. Germline CDR1 and CDR2: SSHAT and FNYEAQ (reference sequence). The CDR3 sequence is 14 residues long. The CDR3 DNA sequence: TGTGCCAGCAGCCCGGGGGTCGGTGGGGTGGTACAGTACTTC. This sequence encodes CASSPGVGGVVQYF.

The chain carries TRBV20-1 and TRBJ2-6; TRBD1 is a possible D gene (6 bases). Germline values: CDR1 DFQATT, CDR2 SNEGSKA (reference sequence). V dropped 6 bases and J dropped 2 bases, with 20 bases sitting between them. The CDR3 has 17 residues. The CDR3 DNA is TGCAGTGCCCATAGCCGGGACAACCCCACTGGGGCCAACGTCCTGACTTTC. Protein product: CSAHSRDNPTGANVLTF.

The rearrangement joins TRBV27 to TRBJ2-2, with TRBD2 matching 12 bases. Germline CDR1 and CDR2: MNHEY and SMNVEV (reference sequence). The CDR3 length is 15 residues. V gave up 2 bases and J gave up 7 bases; unmatched junction bases: 2. The CDR3 DNA reads as TGTGCCAGCAGTTTAGGGGGACTAGCGGGCGGGGAGCTGTTTTTT. Encoded protein: CASSLGGLAGGELFF.

This clonotype was detected a few times. The chain employs TRBV7-8 and TRBJ2-5; 7 positions match TRBD2. Germline CDR1 SGHVS, CDR2 FQNEAQ. The CDR3 contains 14 residues. After removal of 5 bases from V and 5 bases from J, the junction contained 8 bases not matched to a gene. For the CDR3, the DNA is TGTGCCAGCAGCCCCCGGGGAGGGCGGGAGACCCAGTACTTC. Translating gives CASSPRGGRETQYF.

In its sample, this clonotype was seen a few times. The chain recombines TRBV28 with TRBJ2-4; no definite D call. Germline V lookup: CDR1 MDHEN, CDR2 SYDVKM. The CDR3 has 14 residues. Trimming pared 5 bases from V and 12 bases from J, leaving 20 bases between. The CDR3 loop reads CASSPRRAPPDQYF. The CDR3 DNA reads as TGTGCCAGCAGTCCACGAAGGGCCCCGCCGGATCAGTACTTC.

In this sample, this clonotype turned up once. The rearrangement joins TRBV21-1 to TRBJ2-1; TRBD2, the table's D call, lacks a check against the DNA. TRBV21-1 corresponds to a pseudogene. CDR3 length: 20 amino acids. The CDR3 sequence is CASLMPRGLAGVDWYNEQFF. The CDR3 DNA is TGTGCCAGCTTGATGCCCCGAGGGCTAGCGGGAGTAGATTGGTACAATGAGCAGTTCTTC.

This clonotype appeared a few times. The chain combines TRBV19 with TRBJ1-5; D is perhaps TRBD1 (5 bases). Trimming left V 3 bases short and J 9 bases short, with 15 bases between. CDR3 length: 14 residues. CDR1 is LNHDA and CDR2 is SQIVND in the germline V gene (reference sequence). CDR3: CASSMPLGGWPQHF. Here the CDR3 DNA reads TGTGCCAGTAGTATGCCCCTTGGGGGATGGCCCCAGCATTTT.

This clonotype appeared a few times. V gene TRBV27 combines with J gene TRBJ2-1; the D gene is possibly TRBD2 (6 bases). This CDR3 comprises 15 residues. V was clipped by 5 bases and J by 1 base, with 12 bases between them. From germline, CDR1 is MNHEY and CDR2 SMNVEV (reference sequence). CDR3: CASSQGRLSYNEQFF. The CDR3 nucleotides read TGTGCCAGCAGTCAAGGGAGGCTTTCCTACAATGAGCAGTTCTTC.

This clonotype was counted only a few times. The chain links TRBV20-1 to TRBJ2-2; D not resolved. Deletions cut 3 bases from V and 0 bases from J, with 8 bases between. Germline assignment: CDR1 DFQATT and CDR2 SNEGSKA (reference sequence). The CDR3 loop spans 14 amino acids. In DNA form, the CDR3 reads TGCAGTGCTAGTGGCATGACGAACACCGGGGAGCTGTTTTTT. It encodes CSASGMTNTGELFF.

V and J are TRBV7-9 and TRBJ2-4; the match to TRBD1 covers 10 bases. CDR1 SEHNR and CDR2 FQNEAQ come from the germline V gene (reference sequence). The ends lost 3 bases at V and 8 bases at J; junction bases unmatched: 7. The CDR3 has 15 residues. As DNA, the CDR3 is TGTGCCAGCAGCTTCCCCGGGACAGGGGTGGACATTCAGTACTTC. This translates into CASSFPGTGVDIQYF.

The V and J genes are TRBV28 and TRBJ2-5; D call uncertain. The V and J ends lost 6 bases and 3 bases respectively, with 11 bases between them. Germline V CDR1 and CDR2: MDHEN, SYDVKM. The CDR3 runs 13 residues. The CDR3 DNA sequence: TGTGCCAGCAGCACGACCCCGAAAGAGACCCAGTACTTC. Translated: CASSTTPKETQYF.

This clonotype was seen a few times. The V call is TRBV19, the J call TRBJ1-5, with TRBD1 identical over 9 bases. Germline V lookup: CDR1 LNHDA, CDR2 SQIVND (reference sequence). The CDR3 extends over 15 amino acids. The trim removed 9 bases at V and 4 bases at J, leaving 10 bases unmatched. In nucleotides, the CDR3 is TGTGCCAGCACCGAAGGGACAGGGACGAATCAGCCCCAGCATTTT. This encodes CASTEGTGTNQPQHF.

The chain has TRBV19 and TRBJ2-1; tentatively, D is TRBD2 (6 bases). CDR3 length equals 15 residues. V was cut by 3 bases and J by 10 bases, with 19 bases left in between. Germline values: CDR1 LNHDA, CDR2 SQIVND (reference sequence). The CDR3 DNA reads TGTGCCAGTAGTATTGTGGCAGTAGGGAGGAAGGAGCAGTTCTTC. It encodes CASSIVAVGRKEQFF.

The gene calls are TRBV28 and TRBJ2-7; D is perhaps TRBD2 (5 bases). CDR3 length equals 11 residues. V lost 4 bases and J 12 bases, leaving 13 bases between the germline ends. The V gene's germline CDR1 is MDHEN and CDR2 SYDVKM. CDR3 in DNA: TGTGCCAGCAGTTGGGAGCAGGCCTTGTACTTC. It codes for CASSWEQALYF.

This chain connects TRBV20-1 to TRBJ1-6, with TRBD1 matching over 9 bases. This CDR3 is built from 13 residues. The germline gives CDR1 DFQATT, CDR2 SNEGSKA (reference sequence). Trimming cost V 6 bases and J 10 bases; bases outside gene matches: 7. The CDR3 nucleotides read TGCAGTGCAAGGGGGACAGGGCTGTCACCCCTCCACTTT. Its protein is CSARGTGLSPLHF.

The chain recombines TRBV6-1 with TRBJ1-4, with 9 bases identical to TRBD1. V dropped 5 bases and J dropped 8; count of bases not matched to a gene: 12. CDR3 length: 16 amino acids. From germline, CDR1 is MNHNS and CDR2 SASEGT. The CDR3 sequence: CASSRTGDLRGEKLFF. The CDR3, as DNA: TGTGCCAGCAGTCGGACAGGGGACCTGCGGGGGGAAAAACTGTTTTTT.

This clonotype was detected only once. The CDR3 loop is CASSAWDSLQETQYF. The CDR3 nucleotides read TGTGCCAGCAGTGCGTGGGACAGCCTACAAGAGACCCAGTACTTC. J is TRBJ2-5 and V is TRBV6-4; 7 bases fit TRBD1. In germline, CDR1 is MRHNA, CDR2 SNTAGT. There are 15 residues in the CDR3. With V trimmed by 4 bases and J by 2 bases, 7 bases remained unmatched.

The chain carries TRBV7-6 and TRBJ1-1; D not resolved. The CDR3 consists of 12 residues. V lost 5 bases and J lost 4, with 8 bases in between. Germline V gives CDR1 SGHVS, CDR2 FNYEAQ. The CDR3, as DNA: TGTGCCAGCAGCCCAGGAGGCACTGAAGCTTTCTTT. Translating it yields CASSPGGTEAFF.

The chain carries TRBV29-1 and TRBJ2-5; D unresolved. Between the trimmed V and J ends, which lost 3 bases and 2 bases, there was a span of 10 bases. Per germline, CDR1 SQVTM and CDR2 ANQGSEA. The CDR3 covers 13 residues. CDR3 nucleotides: TGCAGCGTTGAGTTGGGTCTTCAAGAGACCCAGTACTTC. Its protein product is CSVELGLQETQYF.

This sequence joins TRBV21-1 and TRBJ2-1; no DNA check was done on the table's D call, TRBD2. TRBV21-1 is a recognized pseudogene. This CDR3 contains 13 residues. Here the CDR3 reads CASSTSGSNEQFF. Written as DNA, the CDR3 is TGTGCCAGCAGCACTAGCGGGAGCAATGAGCAGTTCTTC.

This rearrangement joins TRBV2 to TRBJ1-2; no clear D gene. The CDR3 has 14 amino acids. Trimming left V 1 base short and J 4 bases short, with 10 bases between. The V gene's germline CDR1 is SNHLY and CDR2 FYNNEI. CDR3 nucleotide sequence: TGTGCCAGCAGTGAAGGGGGTGGAATCTATGGCTACACCTTC. This gives the protein CASSEGGGIYGYTF.